This T cell receptor beta chain was profiled in a study of blood T cell repertoires in COVID-19. Looking at the study overall: Some COVID-19 samples were acute and others convalescent; all came from the United States, Italy and Spain. PBMCs, B-cell-depleted T cells, or T cells provided the cDNA or gDNA that made up the material.

Trimming took off 3 bases at V and 5 bases at J, with 25 bases between the two ends. Germline V gene data show CDR1 as SGHTA and CDR2 as FQGNSA. The CDR3 is 18 residues long. In the authors' workflow: Scientists estimated how many nucleated cells there were by amplifying reference gene primers. Sequencing used immunoSEQ multiplex PCR; TCRdb keeps in-frame clones, though not all of them. The V and J calls and clone size are taken from that table; D and trimming were inferred from the DNA. The data show roughly 190,000 clones, with 70% to 90% seen just once and roughly 5.6% held by the top ten. The receptor was derived from a woman in her forties who had recovered from COVID-19. This chain connects TRBV7-2 to TRBJ2-5, with a weak D call TRBD1 (7 bases). What was sequenced was peripheral blood. CDR3 region: CASSFPSVQQGRRETQYF. The CDR3 region has the DNA TGTGCCAGCAGCTTCCCATCGGTACAACAGGGGAGGCGGGAGACCCAGTACTTC.